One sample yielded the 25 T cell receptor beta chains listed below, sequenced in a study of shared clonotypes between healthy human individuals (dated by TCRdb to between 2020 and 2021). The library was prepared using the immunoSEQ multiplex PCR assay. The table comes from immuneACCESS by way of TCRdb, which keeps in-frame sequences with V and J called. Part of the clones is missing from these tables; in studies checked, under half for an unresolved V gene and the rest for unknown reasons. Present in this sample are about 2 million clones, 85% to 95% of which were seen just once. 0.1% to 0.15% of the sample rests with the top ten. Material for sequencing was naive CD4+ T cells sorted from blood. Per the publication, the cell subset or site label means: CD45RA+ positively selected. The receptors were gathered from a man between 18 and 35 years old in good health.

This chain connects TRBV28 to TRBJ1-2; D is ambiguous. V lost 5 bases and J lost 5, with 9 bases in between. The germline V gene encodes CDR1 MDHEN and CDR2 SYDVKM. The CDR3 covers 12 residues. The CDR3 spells CASSPLGYGYTF. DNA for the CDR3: TGTGCCAGCAGTCCTTTGGGGTATGGCTACACCTTC.

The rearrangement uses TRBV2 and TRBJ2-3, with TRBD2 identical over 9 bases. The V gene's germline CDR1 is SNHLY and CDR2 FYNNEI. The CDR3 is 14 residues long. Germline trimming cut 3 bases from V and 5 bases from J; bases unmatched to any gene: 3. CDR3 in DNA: TGTGCCAGCAGTGAGGTAGCGGGAGTAGATACGCAGTATTTT. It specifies CASSEVAGVDTQYF.

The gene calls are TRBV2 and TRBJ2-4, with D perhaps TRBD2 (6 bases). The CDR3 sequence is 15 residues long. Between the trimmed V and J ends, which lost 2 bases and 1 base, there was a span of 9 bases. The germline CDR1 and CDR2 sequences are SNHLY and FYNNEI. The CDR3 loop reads CASSEPGGAKNIQYF. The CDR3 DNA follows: TGTGCCAGCAGTGAACCAGGAGGGGCCAAAAACATTCAGTACTTC.

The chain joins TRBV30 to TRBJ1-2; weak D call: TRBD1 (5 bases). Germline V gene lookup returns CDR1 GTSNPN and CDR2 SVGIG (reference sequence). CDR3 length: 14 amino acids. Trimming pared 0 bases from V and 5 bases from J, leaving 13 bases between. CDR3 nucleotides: TGTGCCTGGAGTGTACGTATGGGGGAGTATGGCTACACCTTC. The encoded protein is CAWSVRMGEYGYTF. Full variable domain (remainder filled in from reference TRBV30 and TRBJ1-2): SQTIHQWPATLVQPVGSPLSLECTVEGTSNPNLYWYRQAAGRGLQLLFYSVGIGQISSEVPQNLSASRPQDRQFILSSKKLLLSDSGFYLCAWSVRMGEYGYTFGSGTRLTVV.

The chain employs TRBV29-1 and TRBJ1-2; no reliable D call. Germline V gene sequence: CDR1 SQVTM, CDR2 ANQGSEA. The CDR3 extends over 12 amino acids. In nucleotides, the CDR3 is TGCAGAACTAAAAAGATGGGGTATGGCTACACCTTC. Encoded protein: CRTKKMGYGYTF.

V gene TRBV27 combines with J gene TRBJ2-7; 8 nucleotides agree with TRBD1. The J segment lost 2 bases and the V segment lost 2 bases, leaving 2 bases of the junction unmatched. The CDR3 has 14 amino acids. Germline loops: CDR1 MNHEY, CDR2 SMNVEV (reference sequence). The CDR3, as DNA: TGTGCCAGCAGTTTAACAGGGGGTGCCTACGAGCAGTACTTC. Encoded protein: CASSLTGGAYEQYF.

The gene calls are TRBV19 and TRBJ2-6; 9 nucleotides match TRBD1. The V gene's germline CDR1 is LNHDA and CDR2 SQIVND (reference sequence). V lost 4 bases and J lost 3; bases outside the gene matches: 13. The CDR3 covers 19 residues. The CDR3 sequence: CASSTPGQGARSGANVLTF. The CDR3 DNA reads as TGTGCCAGTAGTACTCCGGGACAGGGTGCACGAAGTGGGGCCAACGTCCTGACTTTC. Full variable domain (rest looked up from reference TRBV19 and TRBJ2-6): DGGITQSPKYLFRKEGQNVTLSCEQNLNHDAMYWYRQDPGQGLRLIYYSQIVNDFQKGDIAEGYSVSREKKESFPLTVTSAQKNPTAFYLCASSTPGQGARSGANVLTFGAGSRLTVL.

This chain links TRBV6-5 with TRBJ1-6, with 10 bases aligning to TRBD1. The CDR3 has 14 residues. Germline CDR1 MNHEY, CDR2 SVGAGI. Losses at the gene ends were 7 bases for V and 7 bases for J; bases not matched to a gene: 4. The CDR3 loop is CASKTGQGNSPLHF. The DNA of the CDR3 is TGTGCCAGCAAAACGGGACAGGGGAATTCACCCCTCCACTTT.

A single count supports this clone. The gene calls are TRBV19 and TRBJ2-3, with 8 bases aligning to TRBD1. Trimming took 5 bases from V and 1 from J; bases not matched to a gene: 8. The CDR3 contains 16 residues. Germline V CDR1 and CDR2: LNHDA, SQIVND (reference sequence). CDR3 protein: CASSPTMTGGTDTQYF. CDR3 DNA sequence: TGTGCCAGTAGTCCCACCATGACAGGGGGCACAGATACGCAGTATTTT.

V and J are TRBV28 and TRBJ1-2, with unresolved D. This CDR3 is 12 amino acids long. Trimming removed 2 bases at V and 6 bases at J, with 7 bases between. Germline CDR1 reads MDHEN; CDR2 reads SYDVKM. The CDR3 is CASSLEGHGYTF. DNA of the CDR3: TGTGCCAGCAGTTTAGAAGGGCATGGCTACACCTTC.

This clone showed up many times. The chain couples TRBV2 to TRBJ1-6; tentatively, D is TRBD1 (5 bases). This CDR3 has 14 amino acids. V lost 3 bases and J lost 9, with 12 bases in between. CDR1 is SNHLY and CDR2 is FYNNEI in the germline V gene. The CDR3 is CASSDSRVVSPLHF. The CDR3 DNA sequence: TGTGCCAGCAGTGACTCCAGGGTTGTTTCACCCCTCCACTTT.

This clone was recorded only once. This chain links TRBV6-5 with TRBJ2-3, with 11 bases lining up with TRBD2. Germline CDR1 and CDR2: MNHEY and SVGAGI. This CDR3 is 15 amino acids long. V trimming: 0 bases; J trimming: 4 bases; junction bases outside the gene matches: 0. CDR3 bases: TGTGCCAGCAGTTACTCGACTAGCGGGGCAGATACGCAGTATTTT. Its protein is CASSYSTSGADTQYF.

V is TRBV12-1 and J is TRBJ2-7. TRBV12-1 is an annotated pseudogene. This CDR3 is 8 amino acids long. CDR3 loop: CAGYEQYF. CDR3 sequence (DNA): TGTGCCGGCTACGAGCAGTACTTC.

DNA of the CDR3: TGCGCCAGCAGCCCGGACAGGCCGTTGGAGACCCAGTACTTC. As protein: CASSPDRPLETQYF. The chain has TRBV5-1 and TRBJ2-5; TRBD1 agrees at 7 bases. The CDR3 consists of 14 residues. V was pared by 4 bases and J by 5 bases, with 8 bases of the junction left unmatched. Germline CDR1 is SGHRS and CDR2 is YFSETQ.

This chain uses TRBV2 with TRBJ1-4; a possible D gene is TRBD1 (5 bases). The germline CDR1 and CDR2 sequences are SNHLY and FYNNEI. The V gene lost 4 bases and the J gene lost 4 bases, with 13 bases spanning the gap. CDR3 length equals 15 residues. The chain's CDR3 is CASSAVTGSNEKLFF. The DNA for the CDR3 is TGTGCCAGCAGTGCGGTTACAGGAAGTAATGAAAAACTGTTTTTT.

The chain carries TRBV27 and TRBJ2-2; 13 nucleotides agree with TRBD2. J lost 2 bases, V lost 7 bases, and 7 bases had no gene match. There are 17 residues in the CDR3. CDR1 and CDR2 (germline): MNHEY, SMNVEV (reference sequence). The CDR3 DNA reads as TGTGCCAGCACGGGACTAGCGGGAACCACAAACACCGGGGAGCTGTTTTTT. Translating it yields CASTGLAGTTNTGELFF.

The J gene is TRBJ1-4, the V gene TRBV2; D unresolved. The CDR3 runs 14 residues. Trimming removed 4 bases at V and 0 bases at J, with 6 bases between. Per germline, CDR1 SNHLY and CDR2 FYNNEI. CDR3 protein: CASSGVATNEKLFF. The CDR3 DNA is TGTGCCAGCAGTGGGGTGGCAACTAATGAAAAACTGTTTTTT.

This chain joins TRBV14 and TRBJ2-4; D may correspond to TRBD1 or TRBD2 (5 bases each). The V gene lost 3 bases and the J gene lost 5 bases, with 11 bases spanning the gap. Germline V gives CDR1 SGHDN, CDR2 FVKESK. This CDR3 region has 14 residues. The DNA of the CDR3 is TGTGCCAGCAGCCATCGAGGGGTGCAAAACATTCAGTACTTC. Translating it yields CASSHRGVQNIQYF. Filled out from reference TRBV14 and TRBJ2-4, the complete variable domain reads EAGVTQFPSHSVIEKGQTVTLRCDPISGHDNLYWYRRVMGKEIKFLLHFVKESKQDESGMPNNRFLAERTGGTYSTLKVQPAELEDSGVYFCASSHRGVQNIQYFGAGTRLSVL.

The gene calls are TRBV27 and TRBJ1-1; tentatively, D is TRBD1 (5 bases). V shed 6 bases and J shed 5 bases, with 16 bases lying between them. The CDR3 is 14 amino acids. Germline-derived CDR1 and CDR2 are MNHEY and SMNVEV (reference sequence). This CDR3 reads CASSLGQGWTEAFF. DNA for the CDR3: TGTGCCAGCAGCCTCGGACAAGGTTGGACTGAAGCTTTCTTT.

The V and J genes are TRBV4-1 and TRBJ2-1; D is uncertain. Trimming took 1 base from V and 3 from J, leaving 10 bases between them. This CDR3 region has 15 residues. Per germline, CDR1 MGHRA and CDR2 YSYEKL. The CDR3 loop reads CASSQVRTSYNEQFF. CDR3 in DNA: TGCGCCAGCAGCCAAGTTCGGACCAGCTACAATGAGCAGTTCTTC.

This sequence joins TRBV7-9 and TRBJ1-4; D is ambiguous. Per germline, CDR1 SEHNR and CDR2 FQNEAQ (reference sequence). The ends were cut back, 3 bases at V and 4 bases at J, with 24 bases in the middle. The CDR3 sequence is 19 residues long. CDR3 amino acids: CASSFSLTVGRQHNEKLFF. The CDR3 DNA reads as TGTGCCAGCAGCTTCTCCCTTACCGTAGGAAGGCAGCATAATGAAAAACTGTTTTTT.

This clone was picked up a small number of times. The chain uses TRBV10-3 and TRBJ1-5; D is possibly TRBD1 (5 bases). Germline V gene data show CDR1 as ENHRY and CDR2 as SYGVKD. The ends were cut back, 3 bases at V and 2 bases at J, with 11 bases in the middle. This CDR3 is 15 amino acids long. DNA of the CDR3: TGTGCCATCAGTGATGGCAGGGAGGGCAATCAGCCCCAGCATTTT. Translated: CAISDGREGNQPQHF.

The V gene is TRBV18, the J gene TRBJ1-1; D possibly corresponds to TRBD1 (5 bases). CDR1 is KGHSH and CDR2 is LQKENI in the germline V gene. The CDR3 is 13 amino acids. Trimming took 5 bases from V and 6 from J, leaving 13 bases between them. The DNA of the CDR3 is TGTGCCAGCTCAGCTCCGTCGGGGCCTGAAGCTTTCTTT. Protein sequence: CASSAPSGPEAFF.

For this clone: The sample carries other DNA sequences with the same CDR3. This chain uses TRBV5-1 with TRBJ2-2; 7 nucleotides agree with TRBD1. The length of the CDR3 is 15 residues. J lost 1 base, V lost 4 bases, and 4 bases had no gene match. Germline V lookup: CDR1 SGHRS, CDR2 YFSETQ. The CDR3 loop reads CASSPRQGNTGELFF. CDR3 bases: TGCGCCAGCAGCCCCCGACAGGGGAACACCGGGGAGCTGTTTTTT.

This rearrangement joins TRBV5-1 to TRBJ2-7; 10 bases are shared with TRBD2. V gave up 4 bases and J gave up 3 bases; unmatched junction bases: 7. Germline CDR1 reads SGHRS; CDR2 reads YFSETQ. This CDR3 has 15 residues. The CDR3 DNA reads TGCGCCAGCAGCACCGGACTAGCGGAAAACTACGAGCAGTACTTC. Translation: CASSTGLAENYEQYF.